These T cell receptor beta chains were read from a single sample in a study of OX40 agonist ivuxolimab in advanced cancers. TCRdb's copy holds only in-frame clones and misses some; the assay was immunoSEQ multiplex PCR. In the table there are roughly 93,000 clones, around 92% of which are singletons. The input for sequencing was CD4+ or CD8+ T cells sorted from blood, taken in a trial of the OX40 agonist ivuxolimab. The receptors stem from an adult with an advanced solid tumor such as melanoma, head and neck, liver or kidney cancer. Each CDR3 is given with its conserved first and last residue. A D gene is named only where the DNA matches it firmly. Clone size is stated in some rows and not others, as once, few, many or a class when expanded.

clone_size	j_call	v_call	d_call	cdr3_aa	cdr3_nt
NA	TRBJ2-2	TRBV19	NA	CASSLPGGPRNTGELFF	TGTGCCAGTAGCCTACCAGGCGGGCCTCGGAACACCGGGGAGCTGTTTTTT
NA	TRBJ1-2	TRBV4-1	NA	CASRAGDYGYTF	TGCGCCAGCCGGGCAGGGGACTATGGCTACACCTTC
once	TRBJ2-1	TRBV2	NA	CASSEVVSGNEQFF	TGTGCCAGCAGTGAAGTGGTGAGTGGGAATGAGCAGTTCTTC
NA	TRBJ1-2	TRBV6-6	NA	CASSTGPSASDYGYTF	TGTGCCAGCAGTACCGGGCCATCCGCCTCTGACTATGGCTACACCTTC
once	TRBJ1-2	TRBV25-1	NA	CASRPNWVNYGYTF	TGTGCCAGCAGGCCGAATTGGGTTAACTATGGCTACACCTTC
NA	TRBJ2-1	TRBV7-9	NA	CASSPTDEQFF	TGTGCCAGCAGCCCTACCGATGAGCAGTTCTTC
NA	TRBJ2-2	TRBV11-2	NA	CASSWRGTNTGELFF	TGTGCCAGCAGTTGGAGGGGGACGAACACCGGGGAGCTGTTTTTT
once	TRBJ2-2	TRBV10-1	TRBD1	CASSPQGMSTGELFF	TGCGCCAGCTCCCCACAGGGGATGTCAACCGGGGAGCTGTTTTTT
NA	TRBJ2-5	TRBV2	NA	CASGYQETQYF	TGTGCCAGCGGTTACCAAGAGACCCAGTACTTC
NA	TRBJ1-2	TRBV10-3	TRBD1	CAISEPGTGEGYTF	TGTGCCATCAGTGAACCCGGGACAGGGGAAGGCTACACCTTC
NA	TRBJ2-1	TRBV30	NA	CALSSYNEQFF	TGTGCCCTTAGCTCCTACAATGAGCAGTTCTTC
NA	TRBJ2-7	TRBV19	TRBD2	CASSPGSGTSVGYEQYF	TGTGCCAGTAGTCCAGGGTCGGGGACTAGCGTGGGATACGAGCAGTACTTC
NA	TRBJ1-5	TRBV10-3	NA	CAISETNQPQHF	TGTGCCATCAGTGAGACCAATCAGCCCCAGCATTTT
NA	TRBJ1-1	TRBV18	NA	CASSPEIGNTEAFF	TGTGCCAGCTCACCAGAAATCGGGAACACTGAAGCTTTCTTT
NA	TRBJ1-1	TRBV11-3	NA	CASSLKPTGATEAFF	TGTGCCAGCAGCTTAAAACCCACGGGGGCCACTGAAGCTTTCTTT
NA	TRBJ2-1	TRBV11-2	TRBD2	CASSPTSGRAYNEQFF	TGTGCCAGCAGCCCCACTAGCGGGAGAGCCTACAATGAGCAGTTCTTC
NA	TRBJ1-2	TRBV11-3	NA	CASSLRSARMYGYTF	TGTGCCAGCAGCTTGAGGTCGGCCCGAATGTATGGCTACACCTTC
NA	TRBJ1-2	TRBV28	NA	CASSLRAGGYTF	TGTGCCAGCAGTTTAAGGGCGGGGGGCTACACCTTC
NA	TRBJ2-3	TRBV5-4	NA	CASSPGGNSDTQYF	TGTGCCAGCAGCCCCGGTGGGAATTCAGATACGCAGTATTTT
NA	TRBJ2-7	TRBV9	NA	CASSVAGEQYF	TGTGCCAGCAGCGTAGCCGGCGAGCAGTACTTC
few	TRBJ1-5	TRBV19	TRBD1	CASSSHRTGPSNQPQHF	TGTGCCAGTAGTTCACACCGGACAGGGCCTAGCAATCAGCCCCAGCATTTT
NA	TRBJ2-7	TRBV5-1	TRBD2	CASSLGAGRNEQYF	TGCGCCAGCAGCTTGGGAGCGGGAAGAAACGAGCAGTACTTC
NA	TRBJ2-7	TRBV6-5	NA	CASRGTDEQYF	TGTGCCAGCAGGGGGACTGACGAGCAGTACTTC
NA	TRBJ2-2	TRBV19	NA	CASSMNTGELFF	TGTGCCAGTAGTATGAACACCGGGGAGCTGTTTTTT
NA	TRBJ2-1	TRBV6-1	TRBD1	CASREAPGQGFFFSGNEQFF	TGTGCCAGCAGGGAAGCCCCGGGACAGGGGTTTTTCTTTAGTGGTAATGAGCAGTTCTTC
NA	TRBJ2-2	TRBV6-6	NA	CASRGAGWDGELFF	TGTGCCAGCAGGGGCGCGGGATGGGACGGGGAGCTGTTTTTT
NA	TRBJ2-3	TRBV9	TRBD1	CASSVGQGPTDTQYF	TGTGCCAGCAGCGTGGGACAGGGACCCACAGATACGCAGTATTTT
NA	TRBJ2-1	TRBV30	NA	CAWSNQIANEQFF	TGTGCCTGGAGCAACCAGATAGCCAATGAGCAGTTCTTC